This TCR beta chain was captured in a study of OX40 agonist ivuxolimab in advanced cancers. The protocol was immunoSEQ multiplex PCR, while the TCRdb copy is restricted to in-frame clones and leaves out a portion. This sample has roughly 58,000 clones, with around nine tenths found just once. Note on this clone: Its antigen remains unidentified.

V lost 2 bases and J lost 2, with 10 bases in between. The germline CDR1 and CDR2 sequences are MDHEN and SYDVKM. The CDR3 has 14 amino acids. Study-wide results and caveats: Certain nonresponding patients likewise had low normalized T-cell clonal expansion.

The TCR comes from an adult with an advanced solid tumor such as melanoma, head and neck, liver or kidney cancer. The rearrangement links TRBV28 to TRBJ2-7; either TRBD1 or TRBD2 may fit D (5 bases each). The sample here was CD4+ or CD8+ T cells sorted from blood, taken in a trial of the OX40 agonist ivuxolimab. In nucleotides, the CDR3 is TGTGCCAGCAGTTTAGGGGGAGTCCCCTACGAGCAGTACTTC. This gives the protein CASSLGGVPYEQYF.